The rows below give T cell receptor beta chains drawn from one sample of a study of cytomegalovirus exposure and HLA in healthy donors. Libraries were prepared by immunoSEQ multiplex PCR; TCRdb keeps only in-frame clonotypes and omits some of them. The data contain 200,000 or so clones, roughly 80% of them singletons. The sample consisted of PBMCs. These receptors were taken from a man aged 50 to 60 in good health and CMV-seronegative. The CDR3 runs from the conserved cysteine through the conserved F or W. Each record gives: J gene, clone size, CDR3 length, V gene, D gene, CDR3 protein, CDR3 DNA. A D gene is named only where the DNA matches it firmly. Not all rows give a size; the values are once, few, many and, for expanded clones, a class.

J: TRBJ2-1
size: NA
length: 16
V: TRBV7-2
D: NA
CDR3: CASSLGGTGLYNEQFF
DNA: TGTGCCAGCAGCTTGGGGGGGACAGGACTCTACAATGAGCAGTTCTTC

J: TRBJ2-2
size: few
length: 15
V: TRBV6-6
D: TRBD2
CDR3: CASRPLAGETGELFF
DNA: TGTGCCAGCAGGCCACTAGCGGGAGAAACCGGGGAGCTGTTTTTT

J: TRBJ1-1
size: NA
length: 16
V: TRBV11-2
D: NA
CDR3: CASSLVPGSTLTEAFF
DNA: TGTGCCAGCAGCTTAGTTCCGGGGTCAACCCTCACTGAAGCTTTCTTT

J: TRBJ2-7
size: NA
length: 13
V: TRBV5-1
D: NA
CDR3: CASSLGTNYEQYF
DNA: TGCGCCAGCAGCTTGGGGACAAATTACGAGCAGTACTTC

J: TRBJ2-4
size: NA
length: 15
V: TRBV7-3
D: TRBD1
CDR3: CASSRPGQGMTIQYF
DNA: TGTGCCAGCAGCCGTCCGGGACAGGGAATGACCATTCAGTACTTC

J: TRBJ2-3
size: NA
length: 14
V: TRBV11-3
D: NA
CDR3: CASSFAGFTDTQYF
DNA: TGTGCCAGCAGCTTTGCAGGATTCACAGATACGCAGTATTTT

J: TRBJ2-7
size: NA
length: 12
V: TRBV18
D: NA
CDR3: CASSLEDYVQYF
DNA: TGTGCCAGCTCACTCGAGGATTATGTGCAGTACTTC

J: TRBJ2-3
size: NA
length: 15
V: TRBV2
D: TRBD1
CDR3: CASSLGTGSTDTQYF
DNA: TGTGCCAGCAGTCTCGGGACAGGGAGCACAGATACGCAGTATTTT

J: TRBJ2-4
size: NA
length: 13
V: TRBV25-1
D: TRBD1
CDR3: CASQTGGSIIQYF
DNA: TGTGCCAGCCAGACAGGGGGCTCGATCATTCAGTACTTC

J: TRBJ2-7
size: NA
length: 13
V: TRBV23-1
D: TRBD2
CDR3: CGCQEREVWEQYF
DNA: TGCGGGTGCCAAGAGCGGGAGGTGTGGGAGCAGTACTTC

J: TRBJ2-7
size: few
length: 12
V: TRBV29-1
D: NA
CDR3: CSVEVGAYEQYF
DNA: TGCAGCGTTGAAGTCGGAGCCTACGAGCAGTACTTC

J: TRBJ2-1
size: NA
length: 14
V: TRBV9
D: NA
CDR3: CASSVEEGYNEQFF
DNA: TGTGCCAGCAGCGTAGAGGAGGGATACAATGAGCAGTTCTTC

J: TRBJ1-5
size: NA
length: 13
V: TRBV28
D: TRBD1
CDR3: CASWDRGGQPQHF
DNA: TGTGCCAGCTGGGACAGGGGGGGTCAGCCCCAGCATTTT

J: TRBJ1-1
size: NA
length: 14
V: TRBV19
D: NA
CDR3: CASSTPRVNTEAFF
DNA: TGTGCCAGTAGTACCCCCCGGGTGAACACTGAAGCTTTCTTT

J: TRBJ2-3
size: NA
length: 16
V: TRBV25-1
D: TRBD1
CDR3: CASSTSTGGWTDTQYF
DNA: TGTGCCAGCAGCACCTCGACAGGGGGCTGGACAGATACGCAGTATTTT

J: TRBJ2-2
size: once
length: 18
V: TRBV18
D: TRBD1
CDR3: CASSPRTGATQGSGELFF
DNA: TGTGCCAGCTCACCTCGGACAGGGGCCACCCAAGGAAGCGGGGAGCTGTTTTTT

J: TRBJ2-3
size: NA
length: 15
V: TRBV2
D: TRBD2
CDR3: CASSPGTKGADTQYF
DNA: TGTGCCAGCAGCCCCGGGACTAAAGGAGCAGATACGCAGTATTTT

J: TRBJ2-7
size: NA
length: 15
V: TRBV5-1
D: TRBD2
CDR3: CASSLAAGVAYEQYF
DNA: TGCGCCAGCAGCTTGGCGGCGGGAGTCGCCTACGAGCAGTACTTC

J: TRBJ2-7
size: NA
length: 16
V: TRBV27
D: NA
CDR3: CASSSPGRTGLYEQYF
DNA: TGTGCCAGCAGTTCCCCCGGGAGGACAGGGCTCTACGAGCAGTACTTC

J: TRBJ2-3
size: NA
length: 14
V: TRBV18
D: NA
CDR3: CASSPGQTTDTQYF
DNA: TGTGCCAGCTCACCAGGGCAGACCACAGATACGCAGTATTTT

J: TRBJ1-1
size: NA
length: 16
V: TRBV5-1
D: NA
CDR3: CASSLRQAKGGTEAFF
DNA: TGCGCCAGCAGCTTGAGGCAGGCAAAGGGGGGGACTGAAGCTTTCTTT

J: TRBJ2-3
size: once
length: 13
V: TRBV6-1
D: TRBD1
CDR3: CASRGQVPDTQYF
DNA: TGTGCCAGCAGGGGACAGGTACCAGATACGCAGTATTTT

J: TRBJ2-7
size: NA
length: 17
V: TRBV19
D: TRBD2
CDR3: CASSPGLAGGPAGEQYF
DNA: TGTGCCAGTAGTCCTGGACTAGCGGGAGGCCCCGCGGGGGAGCAGTACTTC

J: TRBJ2-7
size: NA
length: 14
V: TRBV2
D: TRBD2
CDR3: CASRLAVRTYEQYF
DNA: TGTGCCAGCAGACTAGCGGTAAGAACCTACGAGCAGTACTTC

J: TRBJ1-5
size: NA
length: 16
V: TRBV28
D: NA
CDR3: CASRRGTSYSNQPQHF
DNA: TGTGCCAGCAGAAGAGGGACTTCATATAGCAATCAGCCCCAGCATTTT

J: TRBJ2-1
size: NA
length: 12
V: TRBV6-5
D: NA
CDR3: CASSSGDNEQFF
DNA: TGTGCCAGCAGTTCAGGGGACAATGAGCAGTTCTTC

J: TRBJ2-2
size: few
length: 12
V: TRBV27
D: NA
CDR3: CASRTVASELFF
DNA: TGTGCCAGCAGGACAGTAGCCTCGGAGCTGTTTTTT

J: TRBJ2-1
size: NA
length: 15
V: TRBV14
D: TRBD1
CDR3: CASSQVGTGGRGQFF
DNA: TGTGCCAGCAGCCAGGTCGGTACAGGGGGCCGGGGGCAGTTCTTC

J: TRBJ1-5
size: NA
length: 17
V: TRBV25-1
D: TRBD1
CDR3: CASSDGSGGLFNQPQHF
DNA: TGTGCCAGCAGTGACGGGTCAGGGGGCCTCTTCAATCAGCCCCAGCATTTT

J: TRBJ2-2
size: NA
length: 17
V: TRBV19
D: TRBD1
CDR3: CASRSSATGGRSGELFF
DNA: TGTGCCAGTAGATCCTCCGCGACAGGGGGGAGGAGTGGGGAGCTGTTTTTT

J: TRBJ2-3
size: NA
length: 16
V: TRBV7-3
D: NA
CDR3: CASSLKASESTDTQYF
DNA: TGTGCCAGCAGCTTAAAAGCTAGCGAGAGCACAGATACGCAGTATTTT

J: TRBJ1-3
size: NA
length: 17
V: TRBV9
D: TRBD1
CDR3: CASSVGDRGVGGNTIYF
DNA: TGTGCCAGCAGCGTAGGGGACAGGGGGGTAGGTGGAAACACCATATATTTT

J: TRBJ2-7
size: NA
length: 15
V: TRBV7-9
D: TRBD1
CDR3: CASSLVTGGTYEQYF
DNA: TGTGCCAGCAGCTTAGTGACAGGGGGCACCTACGAGCAGTACTTC

J: TRBJ2-2
size: NA
length: 16
V: TRBV5-1
D: TRBD2
CDR3: CASSLGLAGVTGELFF
DNA: TGCGCCAGCAGCTTGGGACTAGCGGGAGTCACCGGGGAGCTGTTTTTT

J: TRBJ2-4
size: NA
length: 13
V: TRBV29-1
D: TRBD2
CDR3: CSVLAGAKNIQYF
DNA: TGCAGCGTGTTAGCGGGAGCCAAAAACATTCAGTACTTC

J: TRBJ2-1
size: few
length: 16
V: TRBV28
D: TRBD2
CDR3: CASTPDQTSGSNEQFF
DNA: TGTGCCAGCACCCCTGATCAGACTAGCGGGAGCAATGAGCAGTTCTTC

J: TRBJ1-2
size: NA
length: 14
V: TRBV30
D: NA
CDR3: CAWSGGLWDYGYTF
DNA: TGTGCCTGGAGTGGGGGACTATGGGACTATGGCTACACCTTC

J: TRBJ2-5
size: NA
length: 13
V: TRBV29-1
D: NA
CDR3: CSVEPVPKETQYF
DNA: TGCAGCGTTGAGCCGGTCCCGAAAGAGACCCAGTACTTC

J: TRBJ2-3
size: NA
length: 17
V: TRBV9
D: TRBD2
CDR3: CASSPSGLAGVTDTQYF
DNA: TGTGCCAGCAGCCCCTCGGGACTAGCGGGAGTCACAGATACGCAGTATTTT

J: TRBJ2-7
size: few
length: 14
V: TRBV19
D: TRBD2
CDR3: CASSISGRAYEQYF
DNA: TGTGCCAGTAGTATAAGCGGGAGGGCCTACGAGCAGTACTTC

J: TRBJ2-7
size: NA
length: 13
V: TRBV30
D: TRBD2
CDR3: CAWKRETPYEQYF
DNA: TGTGCCTGGAAGCGGGAGACCCCCTACGAGCAGTACTTC

J: TRBJ1-5
size: NA
length: 15
V: TRBV6-5
D: NA
CDR3: CASSYSRVNNQPQHF
DNA: TGTGCCAGCAGTTACAGCAGGGTAAACAATCAGCCCCAGCATTTT

J: TRBJ2-7
size: NA
length: 14
V: TRBV6-1
D: TRBD1
CDR3: CASRAGQGVGEQYF
DNA: TGTGCCAGCAGAGCGGGACAGGGTGTAGGCGAGCAGTACTTC

J: TRBJ2-5
size: NA
length: 15
V: TRBV4-1
D: TRBD2
CDR3: CASSQLSGKWETQYF
DNA: TGCGCCAGCAGCCAACTTAGCGGGAAATGGGAGACCCAGTACTTC

J: TRBJ2-7
size: NA
length: 15
V: TRBV19
D: TRBD1
CDR3: CASSISTGGFWEQYF
DNA: TGTGCCAGTAGTATTTCAACAGGGGGCTTCTGGGAGCAGTACTTC

J: TRBJ2-3
size: NA
length: 12
V: TRBV27
D: NA
CDR3: CASSNLGATQYF
DNA: TGTGCCAGCAGTAATTTAGGAGCTACGCAGTATTTT

J: TRBJ2-2
size: once
length: 16
V: TRBV7-9
D: NA
CDR3: CASIAAGNRLTGELFF
DNA: TGTGCCAGCATCGCCGCCGGGAATAGGTTGACCGGGGAGCTGTTTTTT

J: TRBJ2-7
size: NA
length: 13
V: TRBV5-5
D: NA
CDR3: CASSLMPSYEQYF
DNA: TGTGCCAGCAGCTTGATGCCTAGCTACGAGCAGTACTTC

J: TRBJ1-2
size: once
length: 14
V: TRBV6-5
D: TRBD1
CDR3: CASSRDSPPYGYTF
DNA: TGTGCCAGCAGTCGGGACAGTCCCCCTTATGGCTACACCTTC

J: TRBJ1-4
size: NA
length: 15
V: TRBV5-1
D: TRBD1
CDR3: CASSLSGGLNEKLFF
DNA: TGCGCCAGCAGCTTGTCAGGGGGACTTAATGAAAAACTGTTTTTT

J: TRBJ2-1
size: NA
length: 13
V: TRBV4-2
D: NA
CDR3: CASSQVGANEQFF
DNA: TGTGCCAGCAGCCAAGTGGGGGCGAATGAGCAGTTCTTC